This TCR beta chain was found in a study of beta chain features in type 1 diabetes. Study-level information: The patients were much like the healthy donors in age, gender and cell yields. General study points: There was a moderate but significant shortening of TCRB CDR3s in all four CD4+ subsets of Type 1 diabetes patients. The naive, central memory and Treg TCRB repertoires of patients appeared to be more similar to one another than those of healthy donors.

Germline V gives CDR1 SNHLY, CDR2 FYNNEI. The CDR3 totals 15 residues. Trimming removed 6 bases at V and 0 bases at J, with 15 bases between. This clone was seen a few times. The antigen remains undetermined. Expressed TCRB transcripts were sequenced because the isolated RNA had all been reverse transcribed beforehand. Profiling relied on immunoSEQ multiplex PCR, and the TCRdb table lists in-frame clones only, not all of them. The repertoire holds hundreds of thousands of clones, 11% to 15% seen once, with 0.035% to 0.04% in the top ten. A CD45RO/CCR7/CD25/CD127/CD95/CD27 panel sorted naive, central memory, regulatory and stem cell-like memory CD4+ cells.

The sequence came from a man in his thirties or forties in good health. Material: naive CD4+ T cells from blood. J is TRBJ2-7 and V is TRBV2; unclear D gene. The CDR3 nucleotides are TGTGCCAGCAGCAACGCCCAACTCGGCTCCTACGAGCAGTACTTC. Translation gives CASSNAQLGSYEQYF.